This T cell receptor beta chain was sequenced for a study of vaccination and CD4 T cells after COVID-19. As for the study in general: Cells received overlapping spike peptides from SARS-CoV-2, HCoV-NL63, HCoV-OC43 and HCoV-229E as stimulation. Control cultures, each given a CEFX pool, an HIV-1 Nef pool, or no peptide, were included. Study-level points and caveats: Convalescent patients displayed spike mono-reactivity in 304 of 307 vaccine-specific clones.

The assay that was used to sequence DNA from cultured CD4+ T cells was the Oncomine TCR Beta short-read assay. TCRdb redid the calling of the PCR reads with MiXCR, one entry per CDR3 protein. The data contain more than 20,000 distinct CDR3 sequences, around 63% of them singletons. About this clonotype itself: Its antigen is currently unknown.

Per the germline V gene, CDR1 is SQVTM and CDR2 is ANQGSEA. The ends lost 7 bases at V and 0 bases at J; junction bases unmatched: 3. The CDR3 sequence is 13 residues long. Treatment described: approximately nine-day PBMC culture with coronavirus spike peptide pools or control peptides (ViraFEST assay). ViraFEST grew antigen-specific T cells using peptide pools, then sequenced TCRs. This receptor was obtained from a human donor who had recovered from COVID-19. V and J are TRBV29-1 and TRBJ1-2; TRBD1 agrees at 9 bases. The sequenced material came from CD4+ T cells from blood, cultured in vitro. The CDR3 loop reads CSAGTGPNYGYTF. The CDR3 region has the DNA TGCAGCGCAGGGACAGGGCCTAACTATGGCTACACCTTC.